This T cell receptor beta chain was found in a study of shared clonotypes between healthy human individuals. The CDR3 contains 17 residues. Germline V CDR1 and CDR2: SGHRS, YFSETQ. Deletions cut 0 bases from V and 6 bases from J, with 21 bases between. Produced via immunoSEQ multiplex PCR; TCRdb's table is partial and in-frame only. Found here are 2 million to 2.5 million clones, under 97% of them singletons; the top ten hold roughly 0.13%. The sequence came from a man younger than 35 in good health. V is TRBV5-1 and J is TRBJ1-2; D unresolved. The specimen was naive CD4+ T cells sorted from blood. Subset specified: CD45RA+ positively selected. CDR3 sequence (DNA): TGCGCCAGCAGCTTGGAAGGGCAGCGACGCCAGAGCCATGGCTACACCTTC. Residues: CASSLEGQRRQSHGYTF. Full variable domain (missing parts from reference TRBV5-1 and TRBJ1-2): KAGVTQTPRYLIKTRGQQVTLSCSPISGHRSVSWYQQTPGQGLQFLFEYFSETQRNKGNFPGRFSGRQFSNSRSEMNVSTLELGDSALYLCASSLEGQRRQSHGYTFGSGTRLTVV.